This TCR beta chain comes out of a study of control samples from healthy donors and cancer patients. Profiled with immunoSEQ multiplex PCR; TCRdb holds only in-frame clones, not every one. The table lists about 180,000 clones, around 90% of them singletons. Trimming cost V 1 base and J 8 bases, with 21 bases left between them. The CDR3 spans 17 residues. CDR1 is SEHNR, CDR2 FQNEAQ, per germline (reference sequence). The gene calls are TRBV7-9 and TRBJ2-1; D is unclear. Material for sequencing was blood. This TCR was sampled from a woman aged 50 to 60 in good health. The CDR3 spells CASSLGVSAELHDEQFF. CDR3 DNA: TGTGCCAGCAGCTTAGGTGTCTCCGCGGAGTTACACGATGAGCAGTTCTTC.